The clone carrying this T cell receptor beta chain appeared many times. Its cognate antigen is unknown. The record originates from a study of T cells in Graves' hyperthyroidism and ophthalmopathy. Authors of the study amplified TCR beta CDR3 regions from RNA transcripts. Researchers ran a first-round RT-PCR on the TCR CDR3 using the HTBI primer set. TCRdb used MiXCR to reprocess the multiplex PCR reads, holding one entry per CDR3 protein. Of under 400,000 distinct CDR3 sequences in the sample, approximately 18% were seen once. Study results and caveats: Ophthalmopathy, as predicted by the model, came a median roughly 6.5 months after the prediction.

The study excluded patients with uncontrolled infection, other autoimmune disease, pregnancy or lactation. Clinical symptoms, serum thyroxine and TRAb, thyroid ultrasound and orbital computed tomography together formed the diagnostic basis. Fresh peripheral blood, approximately 10 ml, was the source of the PBMCs. Sequencing was performed on blood. This sequence originates from a middle-aged woman with Graves' ophthalmopathy.

CDR3 region: CASSSPGFQETQYF. CDR3 bases: TGTGCCAGCAGTTCGCCAGGGTTCCAAGAGACCCAGTACTTC. The V and J genes are TRBV27 and TRBJ2-5; D is possibly TRBD1 (5 bases). The germline CDR1 and CDR2 sequences are MNHEY and SMNVEV (reference sequence). Trimming cost V 4 bases and J 1 base, with 10 bases left between them. The CDR3 has 14 residues.